The text below deals with one TCR beta chain. Its matching antigen is unknown. The investigators reverse transcribed all of the isolated RNA, so they sequenced expressed TCRB transcripts. Repertoires were generated with immunoSEQ multiplex PCR, while TCRdb's copy carries only in-frame clones and drops some. There are about 360,000 clones in the sample; over 9.5% occur only once, and about 0.018% lies in the top ten. The germline CDR1 and CDR2 sequences are LNHDA and SQIVND (reference sequence). This CDR3 contains 14 residues. Between the trimmed V and J ends, which lost 3 bases and 6 bases, there was a span of 11 bases. This specimen comes from a study of beta chain features in type 1 diabetes. Study observations and caveats: Among type 1 diabetes patients, VDJ junctions had fewer insertions and more deletions. Moderately but significantly shorter TCRB CDR3s were found in Type 1 diabetes patients in all four CD4+ subsets. Reads derived from cDNA could over-represent cells showing high TCR expression.

What was sequenced was naive CD4+ T cells from blood. This clonotype was obtained from a young man in good health. The J gene is TRBJ1-4, the V gene TRBV19, with a tentative D call TRBD1 (5 bases). Here the CDR3 DNA reads TGTGCCAGTAGTATGTCCAGGGTTGATGAAAAACTGTTTTTT. It yields the protein CASSMSRVDEKLFF.